The clone carrying this TCR beta chain counts as large (0.1 to 1%). Its antigen is as yet unknown. The germline V gene has CDR1 SGHKS and CDR2 YYEKEE (reference sequence). This CDR3 spans 15 amino acids. V shed 3 bases and J 1 base; nucleotides not matched to a gene: 5. The data originate from a study of neoadjuvant anti-PD-1 for oral cavity cancer. Study-wide background: Patients without progression received a fourth nivolumab dose around day 43, then surgical resection on days 50-56.

Overall study results and limits: Post-treatment tumors with larger preexisting clones showed more shrinkage.

Sequencing was performed with immunoSEQ multiplex PCR; in TCRdb, only in-frame clones are kept and a portion is missing. This table has 7,100 or so clones, less than 65% appearing once. The chain links TRBV5-5 to TRBJ1-1; 8 nucleotides line up with TRBD1. The sequencing used tumor tissue, collected before nivolumab (anti-PD-1) treatment. The receptor comes from a person aged 35-79 years with oral cavity squamous cell carcinoma. The CDR3 nucleotides are TGTGCCAGCAGCTCAATGACAGGGGAGAACACTGAAGCTTTCTTT. Translating gives CASSSMTGENTEAFF. The whole variable domain, filled in from reference TRBV5-5 and TRBJ1-1, reads DAGVTQSPTHLIKTRGQQVTLRCSPISGHKSVSWYQQVLGQGPQFIFQYYEKEERGRGNFPDRFSARQFPNYSSELNVNALLLGDSALYLCASSSMTGENTEAFFGQGTRLTVV.